A single sample is the source of the 32 T cell receptor beta chains below, sequenced in a study of vaccination and CD4 T cells after COVID-19. The treatment denotes: approximately nine-day PBMC culture with coronavirus spike peptide pools or control peptides (ViraFEST assay). Their recognized antigens are unknown. With the Oncomine TCR Beta short-read assay, DNA from cultured CD4+ T cells was sequenced. TCRdb analysed the PCR reads with MiXCR anew, one entry per CDR3 protein. The sample yields roughly 16,000 distinct CDR3 sequences, around 44% seen once. The sequencing sample was made of CD4+ T cells from blood, cultured in vitro. Receptors were obtained from a human donor who had recovered from COVID-19.

The J gene is TRBJ2-5, the V gene TRBV2, with TRBD1 identical over 9 bases. This CDR3 region has 14 residues. The germline V gene encodes CDR1 SNHLY and CDR2 FYNNEI. The V segment lost 4 bases and the J segment 4 bases; nucleotides outside the gene matches: 4. CDR3 nucleotides: TGTGCCAGCAGTGCCTACAGGGGGCCAGAGACCCAGTACTTC. Its translation: CASSAYRGPETQYF.

This chain joins TRBV20-1 and TRBJ2-7; D is possibly TRBD2 (6 bases). The V end lost 0 bases, the J end lost 6 bases, and 12 bases lay between the germline ends. CDR3 length equals 13 residues. The germline CDR1 and CDR2 sequences are DFQATT and SNEGSKA (reference sequence). DNA of the CDR3: TGCAGTGCTAGAGAAAGGCCGCGGGGCGAGCAGTACTTC. Protein: CSARERPRGEQYF.

This clonotype appeared a few times. The DNA of the CDR3 is TGTGCCAGCAGTGAACAGGGGACCTATGGCTACACCTTC. It translates to CASSEQGTYGYTF. V is TRBV12-3 or TRBV12-4 and J is TRBJ1-2, with 7 bases lining up with TRBD1. The CDR3 contains 13 residues. After removal of 5 bases from V and 4 bases from J, the junction contained 4 bases not matched to a gene.

V usage is TRBV20-1 and J usage is TRBJ1-1, with a weak D call TRBD1 (5 bases). Germline lookup yields CDR1 DFQATT and CDR2 SNEGSKA (reference sequence). The CDR3 loop spans 12 amino acids. With 7 bases removed from V and 4 bases from J, the gap between germline ends came to 13 bases. CDR3 in DNA: TGCAGTGGCCGGGAGGGGAGCACTGAAGCTTTCTTT. This translates into CSGREGSTEAFF.

The V call is TRBV20-1, the J call TRBJ2-3, with 10 bases identical to TRBD2. The V and J ends lost 3 bases and 4 bases, in that order; junction bases with no gene match: 7. The CDR3 covers 15 residues. Germline V gives CDR1 DFQATT, CDR2 SNEGSKA (reference sequence). DNA for the CDR3: TGCAGTGCTAGTGACCCGCTAGCGGGAGCAGATACGCAGTATTTT. Translated: CSASDPLAGADTQYF.

In this sample, this clonotype turned up a few times. Germline and junction disagree at one end, which may indicate a read error. The gene calls are TRBV7-7 and TRBJ2-5, with D tentatively TRBD2 (6 bases). The germline CDR1 and CDR2 sequences are SSHAT and FNYEAQ (reference sequence). The CDR3 length is 13 residues. The DNA for the CDR3 is TGTGCTAGCAGCCGGGGGAGGCAAGAGGCCCAGTACTTC. It specifies CASSRGRQEAQYF.

The J gene is TRBJ2-2, the V gene TRBV20-1; TRBD2 aligns across 16 bases. The J segment lost 6 bases and the V segment lost 6 bases, leaving 7 bases of the junction unmatched. The CDR3 is 16 amino acids. Germline loops: CDR1 DFQATT, CDR2 SNEGSKA (reference sequence). The CDR3: CSAPGLAGGRAGELFF. CDR3 sequence (DNA): TGCAGTGCCCCGGGACTAGCGGGAGGGAGGGCCGGGGAGCTGTTTTTT.

V is TRBV19 and J is TRBJ1-5; 9 nucleotides agree with TRBD1. V shed 6 bases, J shed 5 bases, and the junction held 8 bases outside the gene matches. Germline loops: CDR1 LNHDA, CDR2 SQIVND (reference sequence). The CDR3 covers 15 residues. The CDR3: CASRGGRTGDQPQHF. The CDR3 DNA sequence: TGTGCCAGTAGGGGGGGCCGGACAGGGGATCAGCCCCAGCATTTT.

The chain is built from TRBV20-1 and TRBJ1-2; no clear D. V lost 1 base, J lost 4 bases, and 19 bases lay in between. Germline CDR1 is DFQATT and CDR2 is SNEGSKA (reference sequence). The CDR3 sequence is 16 residues long. The CDR3 is CSARGWGGSVFYGYTF. The CDR3 DNA is TGCAGTGCTAGAGGTTGGGGAGGAAGTGTCTTCTATGGCTACACCTTC.

This clonotype was seen more than once but under ten times. The gene calls are TRBV11-2 and TRBJ2-3, with TRBD2 matching over 11 bases. Germline V gene sequence: CDR1 SGHAT, CDR2 FQNNGV. This CDR3 region has 15 residues. The ends lost 3 bases at V and 7 bases at J; junction bases unmatched: 6. Here the CDR3 DNA reads TGTGCCAGCAGCTTTTTGGCTAGCGGGAGGAATACGCAGTATTTT. It is translated as CASSFLASGRNTQYF.

This chain uses TRBV12-3 or TRBV12-4 with TRBJ1-2, with 8 bases identical to TRBD1. J lost 4 bases, V lost 5 bases, and 3 bases had no gene match. The CDR3 consists of 13 residues. In DNA, the CDR3 is TGTGCCAGCAGTAAGGACAGGGTCTATGGCTACACCTTC. Translating it yields CASSKDRVYGYTF.

This clonotype was counted a few times. V is TRBV28 and J is TRBJ2-3; D is unresolved. V was shortened by 6 bases and J by 6 bases, with 16 bases between the two germline ends. Germline V gene sequence: CDR1 MDHEN, CDR2 SYDVKM. The CDR3 has 14 residues. In DNA, the CDR3 is TGTGCCAGCAGATCTAGATTGGAATCCGATACGCAGTATTTT. Its protein product is CASRSRLESDTQYF.

The sample holds a few counts of this clonotype. The rearrangement joins TRBV11-2 to TRBJ2-7; possible D gene TRBD1, 6 bases. Germline V gives CDR1 SGHAT, CDR2 FQNNGV. This CDR3 spans 14 amino acids. V was shortened by 5 bases and J by 4 bases, with 15 bases between the two germline ends. The CDR3 DNA reads TGTGCCAGCAGCCTTAGGTGGACAGATTACGAGCAGTACTTC. Translating it yields CASSLRWTDYEQYF.

The chain has TRBV24-1 and TRBJ2-3; 9 bases line up with TRBD1. Trimming cost V 3 bases and J 4 bases; bases outside gene matches: 7. The CDR3 length is 16 residues. The germline V gene encodes CDR1 KGHDR and CDR2 SFDVKD. As DNA, the CDR3 is TGTGCCACCAGTGATGCCGGGACAGGGAACGCAGATACGCAGTATTTT. Translating gives CATSDAGTGNADTQYF.

Only one count was recorded for this clonotype. The J gene is TRBJ2-1, the V gene TRBV7-9; D is tentatively TRBD1 or TRBD2 (7 bases each). Germline-derived CDR1 and CDR2 are SEHNR and FQNEAQ (reference sequence). V was clipped by 5 bases and J by 0 bases, with 14 bases between them. This CDR3 region has 16 residues. The CDR3 DNA reads TGTGCCAGCAGCGACCAGCGGGACAGCTCCTACAATGAGCAGTTCTTC. This encodes CASSDQRDSSYNEQFF.

This clonotype was counted a few times. This chain connects TRBV28 to TRBJ1-5; tentative D call: TRBD1 (5 bases). CDR1 and CDR2 (germline): MDHEN, SYDVKM. The germline V and J ends were trimmed by 7 bases and 6 bases, with 25 bases remaining between them. The CDR3 totals 17 residues. DNA of the CDR3: TGTGCCAGCAACCCGAGGACGCGGGGCTCTTGGAGTCAGCCCCAGCATTTT. Translation gives CASNPRTRGSWSQPQHF. The variable domain in full, completed from reference TRBV28 and TRBJ1-5, reads DVKVTQSSRYLVKRTGEKVFLECVQDMDHENMFWYRQDPGLGLRLIYFSYDVKMKEKGDIPEGYSVSREKKERFSLILESASTNQTSMYLCASNPRTRGSWSQPQHFGDGTRLSIL.

The chain combines TRBV7-9 with TRBJ2-7; unclear D gene. Germline CDR1 reads SEHNR; CDR2 reads FQNEAQ (reference sequence). This CDR3 is built from 15 residues. V lost 1 base and J 2 bases, leaving 12 bases between the germline ends. CDR3 DNA: TGTGCCAGCAGCTTAGAGGGAAAAGGAGCCTACGAGCAGTACTTC. This encodes CASSLEGKGAYEQYF. The whole variable domain, remainder taken from reference TRBV7-9 and TRBJ2-7, is DTGVSQNPRHKITKRGQNVTFRCDPISEHNRLYWYRQTLGQGPEFLTYFQNEAQLEKSRLLSDRFSAERPKGSFSTLEIQRTEQGDSAMYLCASSLEGKGAYEQYFGPGTRLTVT.

This chain connects TRBV2 to TRBJ2-2; D not resolved. V lost 6 bases, J lost 1 base, and 0 bases lay in between. Germline loops: CDR1 SNHLY, CDR2 FYNNEI. There are 11 residues in the CDR3. As DNA, the CDR3 is TGTGCCAGCAGGAACACCGGGGAGCTGTTTTTT. It codes for CASRNTGELFF.

The rearrangement links TRBV27 to TRBJ1-2; D remains ambiguous. In germline, CDR1 is MNHEY, CDR2 SMNVEV (reference sequence). The CDR3 loop spans 16 amino acids. V dropped 6 bases and J dropped 0 bases, with 17 bases sitting between them. CDR3 sequence (DNA): TGTGCCAGCAGGAGTATTCGGACGGGAGCTAACTATGGCTACACCTTC. Translating it yields CASRSIRTGANYGYTF.

This rearrangement joins TRBV2 to TRBJ2-1; D call uncertain. Germline CDR1 SNHLY, CDR2 FYNNEI. The CDR3 contains 13 residues. Between the trimmed V and J ends, which lost 6 bases and 1 base, there was a span of 7 bases. CDR3 sequence: CASRGISYNEQFF. CDR3 bases: TGTGCCAGCAGGGGGATTTCCTACAATGAGCAGTTCTTC.

This chain uses TRBV19 with TRBJ1-1, with D uncertain. V dropped 4 bases and J dropped 1 base, with 16 bases sitting between them. This CDR3 has 16 residues. Germline V gene lookup returns CDR1 LNHDA and CDR2 SQIVND (reference sequence). In nucleotides, the CDR3 is TGTGCCAGTAGTACCCATCGAGGAGGAAAGAACACTGAAGCTTTCTTT. Translation gives CASSTHRGGKNTEAFF.

The rearrangement links TRBV27 to TRBJ1-4; D is unresolved. The V end was cut by 4 bases, the J end by 6 bases, with 9 bases between. The germline CDR1 and CDR2 sequences are MNHEY and SMNVEV (reference sequence). The CDR3 consists of 13 residues. CDR3 in amino acids: CASSSYSYEKLFF. CDR3 DNA: TGTGCCAGCAGTTCTTATTCGTATGAAAAACTGTTTTTT.

This clonotype was seen a few times. V usage is TRBV10-3 and J usage is TRBJ2-5, with 8 bases matching TRBD1. Germline CDR1 reads ENHRY; CDR2 reads SYGVKD. This CDR3 has 15 amino acids. The V gene end was trimmed by 4 bases and the J gene end by 1 base; junction bases not matched to a gene: 5. In DNA form, the CDR3 reads TGTGCCATCAGTGCGAGACAGGGGCCCCAAGAGACCCAGTACTTC. Protein: CAISARQGPQETQYF.

The chain recombines TRBV27 with TRBJ1-2; no clear D. CDR3 size: 13 residues. Between the trimmed V and J ends, which lost 6 bases and 3 bases, there was a span of 11 bases. Germline V lookup: CDR1 MNHEY, CDR2 SMNVEV (reference sequence). In nucleotides, the CDR3 is TGTGCCAGCAGGTCCTCGGCGCACTATGGCTACACCTTC. It specifies CASRSSAHYGYTF.

V is TRBV12-3 or TRBV12-4 and J is TRBJ1-5, with D possibly being TRBD1 (5 bases). This CDR3 is built from 14 residues. Trimming took 10 bases from V and 4 from J, leaving 17 bases between them. CDR3 sequence: CAIQRGSGNQPQHF. CDR3 DNA sequence: TGTGCCATTCAGCGGGGGTCGGGGAATCAGCCCCAGCATTTT.

This clonotype appeared a few times. The chain is built from TRBV6-5 and TRBJ1-5; possibly TRBD1 for D (5 bases). This CDR3 is 16 amino acids long. V lost 0 bases and J lost 4, with 13 bases in between. In germline, CDR1 is MNHEY, CDR2 SVGAGI. The CDR3 DNA follows: TGTGCCAGCAGTTACTCTCGGCAGGGAGGGAATCAGCCCCAGCATTTT. Its protein product is CASSYSRQGGNQPQHF.

CDR3 DNA sequence: TGTGCCAGCAGCTTGGCCCTTCAGTACGAGCAGTACTTC. Protein product: CASSLALQYEQYF. This chain links TRBV7-2 with TRBJ2-7, with D uncertain. This CDR3 spans 13 amino acids. V was clipped by 3 bases and J by 4 bases, with 10 bases between them. Germline values: CDR1 SGHTA, CDR2 FQGNSA. The complete variable domain, with remaining parts taken from reference TRBV7-2 and TRBJ2-7, reads GAGVSQSPSNKVTEKGKDVELRCDPISGHTALYWYRQSLGQGLEFLIYFQGNSAPDKSGLPSDRFSAERTGGSVSTLTIQRTQQEDSAVYLCASSLALQYEQYFGPGTRLTVT.

This clonotype showed up just a few times. This chain uses TRBV20-1 with TRBJ2-2; maybe TRBD1 (5 bases). The V gene lost 1 base and the J gene lost 3 bases, with 12 bases spanning the gap. Germline CDR1 and CDR2: DFQATT and SNEGSKA (reference sequence). The CDR3 extends over 15 amino acids. CDR3 region: CSARAVGRDTGELFF. In DNA, the CDR3 is TGCAGTGCTAGAGCGGTGGGCAGGGACACCGGGGAGCTGTTTTTT.

In its sample, this clonotype was seen a few times. This sequence joins TRBV24-1 and TRBJ2-1, with 9 positions matching TRBD1. CDR3 size: 16 residues. Germline V lookup: CDR1 KGHDR, CDR2 SFDVKD. J was trimmed by 6 bases and V by 9 bases; bases with no gene match: 14. CDR3 in amino acids: CATAPPTGGNLNEQFF. As DNA, the CDR3 is TGTGCCACCGCCCCACCGACAGGGGGTAATCTCAATGAGCAGTTCTTC.

The V gene is TRBV24-1, the J gene TRBJ2-3; 8 bases are a match to TRBD2. This CDR3 region has 13 residues. V gave up 7 bases and J gave up 10 bases; unmatched junction bases: 9. Germline CDR1 is KGHDR and CDR2 is SFDVKD. The CDR3 DNA reads TGTGCCACCAGCACTAGAGCGGGAGACGCGCAGTATTTT. It translates to CATSTRAGDAQYF.

This clonotype was found a few times. The V call is TRBV12-3 or TRBV12-4, the J call TRBJ2-5; 8 nucleotides line up with TRBD2. V shed 2 bases and J 5 bases; nucleotides not matched to a gene: 16. The CDR3 totals 18 residues. CDR3: CASSLFGQTGGRLETQYF. DNA for the CDR3: TGTGCCAGCAGTTTATTCGGGCAAACGGGAGGGCGGTTGGAGACCCAGTACTTC.

V gene TRBV7-2 combines with J gene TRBJ1-3, with a tentative D call TRBD1 (5 bases). The V gene lost 5 bases and the J gene lost 2 bases, with 13 bases spanning the gap. Germline V gene lookup returns CDR1 SGHTA and CDR2 FQGNSA. This CDR3 spans 15 amino acids. Here the CDR3 reads CASSQGVSTGNTIYF. The CDR3 nucleotides are TGTGCCAGCAGCCAAGGGGTCTCAACTGGAAACACCATATATTTT.